This T cell receptor (beta chain) was captured by sequencing in a study of CD8+CD57+ T cells in acquired aplastic anemia. For CDR3 and TCR beta VDJ profiling, genomic DNA was the template used. One entry per CDR3 protein results from TCRdb running MiXCR on the reads. The data show 89,000 or so distinct CDR3 sequences, roughly two thirds seen once. Whoever was chosen for sequencing had shown CD8+CD57+ cell expansion by flow cytometry. At blood sampling, none of the patients had yet received therapy. Germline V lookup: CDR1 DFQATT, CDR2 SNEGSKA (reference sequence). V was clipped by 6 bases and J by 10 bases, with 12 bases between them. The CDR3 totals 10 residues.

This sequence was found in a human donor with aplastic anemia. The V gene is TRBV20-1, the J gene TRBJ2-5; D is unclear. The specimen sequenced was sorted CD4+, CD8+, or CD8+CD57+ T cells (not recorded which) from PBMCs. The CDR3 is CSATTPRQYF. As DNA, the CDR3 is TGCAGTGCCACAACCCCCCGCCAGTACTTC.